This note documents a single T cell receptor beta chain sequence. Its matching antigen is unknown. The sample is drawn from a study of cytomegalovirus exposure and HLA in healthy donors. Whole-study findings and limits: Common viral pathogens were later found to be apparently linked to several of the most significant clusters. Follow-up analysis later connected one missense variant in DCLRE1C with trimming of TCR beta V- and J-genes.

PCR involved 60 Vbeta and 13 Jbeta primers. Only in-frame clones appear in the TCRdb table, and some are missing; sequencing was by immunoSEQ multiplex PCR. The sample yields 150,000 or so clones, roughly 80% seen once. Germline assignment: CDR1 MNHNS and CDR2 SASEGT. The CDR3 totals 14 residues. V lost 6 bases, J lost 6 bases, and 12 bases lay in between. The J gene is TRBJ1-6, the V gene TRBV6-1; D perhaps matches TRBD1 (6 bases). The clonotype originates from a woman aged 40 to 55 in good health and CMV-seropositive. The sequenced sample was PBMCs. CDR3 residues: CASSQQGANSPLHF. CDR3 DNA sequence: TGTGCCAGCAGCCAACAGGGAGCTAATTCACCCCTCCACTTT.